This TCR beta chain was documented in a study of blood T cell repertoires in COVID-19. Study-level information: Samples representing acute and convalescent COVID-19 were sourced from the United States, Italy and Spain. The analysed material was cDNA or gDNA that came from T cells, B-cell-depleted T cells, or PBMCs.

The CDR3 is 15 amino acids. From germline, CDR1 is MDHEN and CDR2 SYDVKM. V was clipped by 5 bases and J by 0 bases, with 11 bases between them. Per the authors' pipeline: Reference gene primers were amplified, and this amplification served to estimate nucleated cell counts. Sequencing was performed with immunoSEQ multiplex PCR; in TCRdb, only in-frame clones are kept and a portion is missing. Clone size and the V and J calls come from that table; the DNA yielded D and trimming. The sample shows 150,000 to 250,000 clones, roughly 79% of them seen only once. The genes are TRBV28 and TRBJ2-1, with D possibly matching TRBD1 (6 bases). The TCR originated in a human donor with acute or convalescent COVID-19. The donor label of this sample is uncertain. Sequenced sample: peripheral blood. The CDR3 coding sequence is TGTGCCAGCAGTCTCCGGGACACCTCCTACAATGAGCAGTTCTTC. Translating gives CASSLRDTSYNEQFF.